One sample yielded the 14 T cell receptor beta chains listed below, sequenced in a study of cytomegalovirus exposure and HLA in healthy donors. The primer mix had 60 Vbeta and 13 Jbeta primers. Clones were sequenced by immunoSEQ multiplex PCR, and TCRdb holds only the in-frame ones, with some missing. The sample contains about 160,000 clones, about 76% of which appear only once. The specimen was PBMCs. The receptors were sampled from a female donor in good health and CMV-seronegative.

This rearrangement joins TRBV19 to TRBJ2-7; D not certain. The germline V gene has CDR1 LNHDA and CDR2 SQIVND (reference sequence). Trimming cost V 3 bases and J 2 bases, with 11 bases left between them. The CDR3 has 14 amino acids. CDR3 loop: CASSIQAGPYEQYF. CDR3 nucleotides: TGTGCCAGTAGTATCCAGGCAGGTCCCTACGAGCAGTACTTC. The full variable domain, with the rest looked up from reference TRBV19 and TRBJ2-7, is DGGITQSPKYLFRKEGQNVTLSCEQNLNHDAMYWYRQDPGQGLRLIYYSQIVNDFQKGDIAEGYSVSREKKESFPLTVTSAQKNPTAFYLCASSIQAGPYEQYFGPGTRLTVT.

J is TRBJ1-1 and V is TRBV20-1, with D unresolved. With 3 bases removed from V and 7 bases from J, the gap between germline ends came to 6 bases. Germline loops: CDR1 DFQATT, CDR2 SNEGSKA (reference sequence). The CDR3 spans 10 residues. Written as DNA, the CDR3 is TGCAGTGCTAGCCCCCTTGAAGCTTTCTTT. It translates to CSASPLEAFF.

In DNA form, the CDR3 reads TGTGCCAGCAGCTTAGAAGGGACAGGGGCGTATAGCAATCAGCCCCAGCATTTT. As protein: CASSLEGTGAYSNQPQHF. The rearrangement joins TRBV7-2 to TRBJ1-5; 10 nucleotides align to TRBD1. The CDR3 spans 18 residues. In germline, CDR1 is SGHTA, CDR2 FQGNSA. Trimming removed 1 base from V and 0 bases from J; junction bases left unmatched: 6.

V is TRBV5-6 and J is TRBJ1-6; 9 bases map to TRBD1. Unmatched junction bases numbered 17, after V lost 3 bases and J lost 13 bases. Germline V lookup: CDR1 SGHDT, CDR2 YYEEEE. The CDR3 sequence is 17 residues long. The CDR3 DNA sequence: TGTGCCAGCAGCTCCCGAGGCCAGGACAGGGGCTTCGGGCCCCTCCACTTT. Residues: CASSSRGQDRGFGPLHF.

This clone was counted once. The chain has TRBV6-6 and TRBJ1-5; D uncertain. This CDR3 has 13 residues. Germline V gives CDR1 MNHNY, CDR2 SVGAGI (reference sequence). V shed 2 bases and J shed 6 bases, with 8 bases lying between them. The CDR3 here is CASSYLISQPQHF. CDR3 DNA: TGTGCCAGCAGTTACCTCATCAGTCAGCCCCAGCATTTT.

The chain couples TRBV10-3 to TRBJ1-3; 8 bases align to TRBD1. CDR1 ENHRY and CDR2 SYGVKD come from the germline V gene. With 11 bases clipped from V and 0 bases from J, the junction kept 9 bases outside the gene matches. CDR3 size: 15 residues. The CDR3 spells CASTTGANSGNTIYF. Written as DNA, the CDR3 is TGTGCCTCCACGACAGGGGCGAACTCTGGAAACACCATATATTTT.

This clone was counted a single time. The chain joins TRBV27 to TRBJ1-1; D remains unclear. The germline V gene encodes CDR1 MNHEY and CDR2 SMNVEV (reference sequence). V dropped 6 bases and J dropped 0 bases, with 5 bases sitting between them. The CDR3 is 12 amino acids. The CDR3, as DNA: TGTGCCAGCAGCCAGATGAACACTGAAGCTTTCTTT. Translation: CASSQMNTEAFF.

This clone was recorded only once. J is TRBJ1-1 and V is TRBV6-1, with D perhaps TRBD1 (6 bases). The germline V gene encodes CDR1 MNHNS and CDR2 SASEGT. The CDR3 has 14 residues. Trimming cost V 5 bases and J 4 bases, with 14 bases left between them. CDR3 loop: CASSYWGQGTEAFF. The CDR3 DNA reads TGTGCCAGCAGTTATTGGGGGCAGGGCACTGAAGCTTTCTTT.

The V and J genes are TRBV5-1 and TRBJ1-3; 9 bases fit TRBD1. CDR1 SGHRS and CDR2 YFSETQ come from the germline V gene. J was trimmed by 4 bases and V by 4 bases; bases with no gene match: 9. This CDR3 has 16 residues. The CDR3 protein is CASSADRGARGNTIYF. The CDR3 nucleotides read TGCGCCAGCAGCGCGGACAGGGGCGCTCGGGGAAACACCATATATTTT.

This clone was counted once. The chain joins TRBV7-8 to TRBJ1-5, with 9 nucleotides matching TRBD1. Trimming at V came to 4 bases and at J to 4 bases, leaving 8 bases not matched to a gene. This CDR3 spans 16 amino acids. Germline V lookup: CDR1 SGHVS, CDR2 FQNEAQ. The CDR3 coding sequence is TGTGCCAGCAGCTCAGTCCCGGGACAGGGTAATCAGCCCCAGCATTTT. Encoded protein: CASSSVPGQGNQPQHF.

This chain connects TRBV9 to TRBJ1-6; D is ambiguous. The germline CDR1 and CDR2 sequences are SGDLS and YYNGEE. This CDR3 is 14 amino acids long. V dropped 4 bases and J dropped 7 bases, with 12 bases sitting between them. The CDR3 sequence is CASSREGRNSPLHF. In DNA form, the CDR3 reads TGTGCCAGCAGCAGGGAAGGGAGGAATTCACCCCTCCACTTT.

The J gene is TRBJ2-7, the V gene TRBV7-8, with TRBD2 matching over 9 bases. Germline CDR1 SGHVS, CDR2 FQNEAQ. CDR3 length: 16 residues. Trimming at V came to 4 bases and at J to 6 bases, leaving 13 bases not matched to a gene. Here the CDR3 reads CASSYSAAGGPFEQYF. CDR3 nucleotides: TGTGCCAGCAGCTATTCGGCTGCGGGAGGGCCTTTCGAGCAGTACTTC.

This rearrangement joins TRBV9 to TRBJ2-7; unclear D gene. V was clipped by 0 bases and J by 0 bases, with 4 bases between them. Germline CDR1 and CDR2: SGDLS and YYNGEE. The CDR3 runs 13 residues. CDR3 region: CASSVGPSYEQYF. In nucleotides, the CDR3 is TGTGCCAGCAGCGTAGGGCCCTCCTACGAGCAGTACTTC. The complete variable domain, with remaining parts taken from reference TRBV9 and TRBJ2-7, reads DSGVTQTPKHLITATGQRVTLRCSPRSGDLSVYWYQQSLDQGLQFLIQYYNGEERAKGNILERFSAQQFPDLHSELNLSSLELGDSALYFCASSVGPSYEQYFGPGTRLTVT.

This clone has a handful of counts. V usage is TRBV5-1 and J usage is TRBJ2-7; D is unclear. The germline V and J ends were trimmed by 4 bases and 2 bases, with 13 bases remaining between them. The V gene's germline CDR1 is SGHRS and CDR2 YFSETQ. The CDR3 sequence is 14 residues long. The CDR3 DNA sequence: TGCGCCAGCAGCGAGTCCCCAGGTCCCTACGAGCAGTACTTC. Translating gives CASSESPGPYEQYF.